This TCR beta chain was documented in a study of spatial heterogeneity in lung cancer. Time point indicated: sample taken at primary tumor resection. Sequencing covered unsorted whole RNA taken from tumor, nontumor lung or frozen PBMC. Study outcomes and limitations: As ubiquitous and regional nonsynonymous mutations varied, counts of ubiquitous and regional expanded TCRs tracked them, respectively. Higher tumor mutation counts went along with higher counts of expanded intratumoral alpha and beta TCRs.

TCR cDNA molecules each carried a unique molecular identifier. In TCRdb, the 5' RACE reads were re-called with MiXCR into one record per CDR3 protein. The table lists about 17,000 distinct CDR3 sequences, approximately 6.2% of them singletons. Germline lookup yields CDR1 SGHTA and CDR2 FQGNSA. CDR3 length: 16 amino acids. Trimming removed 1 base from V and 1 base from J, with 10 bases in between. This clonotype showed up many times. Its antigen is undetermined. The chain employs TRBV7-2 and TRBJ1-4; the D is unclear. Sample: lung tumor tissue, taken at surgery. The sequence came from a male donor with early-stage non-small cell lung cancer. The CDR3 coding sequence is TGTGCCAGCAGCTTAGGTGGTGGCGGAACTAATGAAAAACTGTTTTTT. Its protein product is CASSLGGGGTNEKLFF.